What follows are 32 T cell receptor beta chains derived from one specimen sequenced in a study of PD-L1 blockade in urothelial cancer. The sample's time point: pretreatment peripheral blood. Produced via immunoSEQ multiplex PCR; TCRdb's table is partial and in-frame only. Of more than 75,000 clones in the sample, 80% to 85% were seen once. Sequencing was performed on PBMCs, taken around atezolizumab (anti-PD-L1) treatment. These receptors were obtained from a man in his fifties or sixties with urothelial cancer.

This clone has more than one count but fewer than ten. The rearrangement links TRBV27 to TRBJ1-2; 8 bases line up with TRBD1. Losses at the gene ends were 4 bases for V and 8 bases for J; bases not matched to a gene: 6. CDR1 is MNHEY and CDR2 is SMNVEV in the germline V gene (reference sequence). CDR3 length: 13 amino acids. This chain's CDR3 is CASSWETGAGYTF. In nucleotides, the CDR3 is TGTGCCAGCAGTTGGGAGACAGGGGCCGGCTACACCTTC.

The chain carries TRBV2 and TRBJ1-2; tentative D call: TRBD1 (5 bases). The V end was cut by 2 bases, the J end by 8 bases, with 15 bases between. This CDR3 comprises 14 residues. Germline V CDR1 and CDR2: SNHLY, FYNNEI. The CDR3 DNA sequence: TGTGCCAGCAGTGAATTGAGGGGCGCGGGGGGCTACACCTTC. Amino acids: CASSELRGAGGYTF. The whole variable domain, remainder taken from reference TRBV2 and TRBJ1-2, is EPEVTQTPSHQVTQMGQEVILRCVPISNHLYFYWYRQILGQKVEFLVSFYNNEISEKSEIFDDQFSVERPDGSNFTLKIRSTKLEDSAMYFCASSELRGAGGYTFGSGTRLTVV.

The chain combines TRBV7-9 with TRBJ2-7, with TRBD1 identical over 8 bases. Trimming took 5 bases from V and 0 from J; bases not matched to a gene: 9. CDR1 and CDR2 (germline): SEHNR, FQNEAQ (reference sequence). The CDR3 has 16 amino acids. CDR3 sequence reads: CASSPAGTGPSYEQYF. The DNA for the CDR3 is TGTGCCAGCAGCCCCGCCGGGACAGGACCCTCCTACGAGCAGTACTTC.

V gene TRBV7-6 combines with J gene TRBJ2-7; 7 bases align to TRBD1. The CDR3 covers 12 residues. The trim removed 5 bases at V and 5 bases at J, leaving 3 bases unmatched. CDR1 is SGHVS and CDR2 is FNYEAQ in the germline V gene. The CDR3 nucleotides read TGTGCCAGCAGCCGGGACAGTAACGAGCAGTACTTC. It yields the protein CASSRDSNEQYF.

The chain links TRBV7-2 to TRBJ2-3; 7 bases line up with TRBD2. The length of the CDR3 is 16 residues. Trimming removed 5 bases from V and 2 bases from J; junction bases left unmatched: 10. Germline V gene lookup returns CDR1 SGHTA and CDR2 FQGNSA. The CDR3 nucleotides read TGTGCCAGCAGCGCCAACTCCGGGACTATCACAGATACGCAGTATTTT. Its protein product is CASSANSGTITDTQYF.

This clone was seen once. The rearrangement joins TRBV19 to TRBJ1-5, with unresolved D. The germline V gene has CDR1 LNHDA and CDR2 SQIVND (reference sequence). Between the trimmed V and J ends, which lost 6 bases and 1 base, there was a span of 10 bases. CDR3 length: 14 amino acids. CDR3: CASRDGLSNQPQHF. In nucleotides, the CDR3 is TGTGCCAGTAGGGACGGACTAAGCAATCAGCCCCAGCATTTT.

This clone was counted a few times. The V gene is TRBV18, the J gene TRBJ1-2; no definite D call. This CDR3 region has 15 residues. Trimming took 3 bases from V and 7 from J, leaving 18 bases between them. Germline CDR1 reads KGHSH; CDR2 reads LQKENI. The CDR3: CASSPQDKGGGGYTF. CDR3 nucleotides: TGTGCCAGCTCACCGCAAGATAAAGGCGGTGGTGGCTACACCTTC.

The V call is TRBV5-6, the J call TRBJ2-7, with 10 bases lining up with TRBD1. The germline gives CDR1 SGHDT, CDR2 YYEEEE. V lost 0 bases and J lost 0; bases outside the gene matches: 3. The CDR3 consists of 16 residues. CDR3 residues: CASSLGRTGGSYEQYF. The CDR3 DNA sequence: TGTGCCAGCAGCTTGGGGAGGACAGGGGGCTCCTACGAGCAGTACTTC.

The CDR3 here is CAISEPGQGNGNTIYF. Here the CDR3 DNA reads TGTGCCATCAGTGAGCCCGGACAGGGAAATGGAAACACCATATATTTT. The gene calls are TRBV10-3 and TRBJ1-3; 8 nucleotides agree with TRBD1. Germline V CDR1 and CDR2: ENHRY, SYGVKD. J lost 3 bases, V lost 2 bases, and 6 bases had no gene match. This CDR3 is built from 16 residues.

This clone was counted once. The V and J genes are TRBV6-6 and TRBJ2-3; D uncertain. Per the germline V gene, CDR1 is MNHNY and CDR2 is SVGAGI (reference sequence). Trimming took off 5 bases at V and 2 bases at J, with 8 bases between the two ends. CDR3 length: 13 amino acids. CDR3 nucleotide sequence: TGTGCCAGCAGTCCCGGGTTCACAGATACGCAGTATTTT. It codes for CASSPGFTDTQYF.

The chain has TRBV6-5 and TRBJ1-1; 8 nucleotides align to TRBD1. Germline values: CDR1 MNHEY, CDR2 SVGAGI. This CDR3 has 15 residues. The junction had 3 bases not matched to a gene; V was cut back by 2 bases and J by 1 base. The chain's CDR3 is CASSYGQGWNTEAFF. The CDR3 DNA reads as TGTGCCAGCAGTTACGGACAGGGATGGAACACTGAAGCTTTCTTT.

The V and J genes are TRBV27 and TRBJ1-1, with D hard to call. This CDR3 is built from 12 residues. V was pared by 2 bases and J by 7 bases, with 8 bases between. Germline values: CDR1 MNHEY, CDR2 SMNVEV (reference sequence). DNA for the CDR3: TGTGCCAGCAGTTTAACCGGGATTGAAGCTTTCTTT. Translating it yields CASSLTGIEAFF.

The gene calls are TRBV5-4 and TRBJ2-7; TRBD1 is a possible D gene (5 bases). CDR1 and CDR2 from the germline V gene are SGHNT and YYREEE (reference sequence). The CDR3 has 14 amino acids. V was clipped by 0 bases and J by 1 base, with 8 bases between them. The CDR3 nucleotides read TGTGCCAGCAGCTTGGGAGACAGATCCTACGAGCAGTACTTC. Residues: CASSLGDRSYEQYF.

In this sample, this clone turned up once. The chain employs TRBV30 and TRBJ1-6; TRBD1 might be the D (5 bases). Trimming cost V 0 bases and J 8 bases, with 11 bases left between them. The germline CDR1 and CDR2 sequences are GTSNPN and SVGIG (reference sequence). This CDR3 is 14 amino acids long. CDR3 nucleotides: TGTGCCTGGAGTGTACCAGGGAACGATTCACCCCTCCACTTT. Its protein is CAWSVPGNDSPLHF. Full variable domain (outside the CDR3, taken from reference TRBV30 and TRBJ1-6): SQTIHQWPATLVQPVGSPLSLECTVEGTSNPNLYWYRQAAGRGLQLLFYSVGIGQISSEVPQNLSASRPQDRQFILSSKKLLLSDSGFYLCAWSVPGNDSPLHFGNGTRLTVT.

The genes are TRBV11-2 and TRBJ2-3; D possibly corresponds to TRBD2 (5 bases). Per germline, CDR1 SGHAT and CDR2 FQNNGV. V lost 0 bases and J 5 bases, leaving 12 bases between the germline ends. The CDR3 totals 15 residues. CDR3 residues: CASSLDPGSLDTQYF. CDR3 bases: TGTGCCAGCAGCTTAGATCCGGGAAGTCTAGATACGCAGTATTTT.

The chain couples TRBV6-6 to TRBJ1-3, with a possible D match to TRBD1 (6 bases). CDR1 and CDR2 from the germline V gene are MNHNY and SVGAGI (reference sequence). V was trimmed by 5 bases and J by 0 bases, leaving 14 bases between them. The CDR3 covers 16 residues. The CDR3 bases are TGTGCCAGCAGTCCCGGACAGTTTGTCTCTGGAAACACCATATATTTT. Its translation is CASSPGQFVSGNTIYF.

The chain uses TRBV5-1 and TRBJ2-2, with TRBD2 matching over 7 bases. Germline values: CDR1 SGHRS, CDR2 YFSETQ. With V trimmed by 2 bases and J by 3 bases, 7 bases remained unmatched. The CDR3 loop spans 16 amino acids. CDR3 nucleotide sequence: TGCGCCAGCAGCTTACCCGGGAGCGGGGACACCGGGGAGCTGTTTTTT. This encodes CASSLPGSGDTGELFF.

V is TRBV5-1 and J is TRBJ2-5; 10 nucleotides agree with TRBD2. The CDR3 has 18 amino acids. Germline V gives CDR1 SGHRS, CDR2 YFSETQ. V shed 4 bases and J 4 bases; nucleotides not matched to a gene: 16. The CDR3 DNA is TGCGCCAGCAGCACCGGGACTAGCGTTCCTTTAGGCGCAGAGACCCAGTACTTC. Its translation is CASSTGTSVPLGAETQYF.

V usage is TRBV5-4 and J usage is TRBJ2-3, with 7 nucleotides matching TRBD1. The CDR3 is 15 amino acids. V gave up 2 bases and J gave up 1 base; unmatched junction bases: 4. Looked up from germline, CDR1 is SGHNT and CDR2 is YYREEE (reference sequence). The CDR3 loop is CASSFITGGTDTQYF. Here the CDR3 DNA reads TGTGCCAGCAGCTTTATTACAGGGGGCACAGATACGCAGTATTTT.

The chain employs TRBV19 and TRBJ1-5; D gene ambiguous. From germline, CDR1 is LNHDA and CDR2 SQIVND (reference sequence). The V and J ends lost 4 bases and 0 bases respectively, with 10 bases between them. The CDR3 sequence is 15 residues long. The CDR3 nucleotides read TGTGCCAGTAGTAACGAGGAGTATAGCAATCAGCCCCAGCATTTT. Its translation: CASSNEEYSNQPQHF.

This clone was seen a handful of times. The rearrangement joins TRBV5-1 to TRBJ2-7; D remains ambiguous. Trimming left V 4 bases short and J 3 bases short, with 5 bases between. The CDR3 length is 11 residues. Germline V CDR1 and CDR2: SGHRS, YFSETQ. CDR3 residues: CASSDNYEQYF. The CDR3 DNA sequence: TGCGCCAGCAGCGACAACTACGAGCAGTACTTC.

The V and J genes are TRBV15 and TRBJ1-2; possibly TRBD1 for D (5 bases). This CDR3 region has 15 residues. Germline V lookup: CDR1 LNHNV, CDR2 YYDKDF (reference sequence). V was cut by 3 bases and J by 0 bases, with 11 bases left in between. The CDR3 coding sequence is TGTGCCACCAGCAGGGGAGGGACGGCTAACTATGGCTACACCTTC. The encoded protein is CATSRGGTANYGYTF.

The gene calls are TRBV10-3 and TRBJ2-3; weak D call: TRBD1 (5 bases). Germline values: CDR1 ENHRY, CDR2 SYGVKD. This CDR3 region has 13 residues. The germline V and J ends were trimmed by 6 bases and 8 bases, with 15 bases remaining between them. In nucleotides, the CDR3 is TGTGCCATCAGGATTACAGGATTAGGTACGCAGTATTTT. It translates to CAIRITGLGTQYF.

The chain recombines TRBV9 with TRBJ2-2; TRBD2 matches at 8 bases. The CDR3 sequence is 15 residues long. In germline, CDR1 is SGDLS, CDR2 YYNGEE. Trimming at V came to 0 bases and at J to 4 bases, leaving 2 bases not matched to a gene. The CDR3 region is CASSVAGGATGELFF. In DNA form, the CDR3 reads TGTGCCAGCAGCGTAGCCGGGGGGGCCACCGGGGAGCTGTTTTTT.

The chain carries TRBV18 and TRBJ1-1; D is ambiguous. The CDR3 consists of 12 residues. In germline, CDR1 is KGHSH, CDR2 LQKENI. Trimming removed 0 bases at V and 8 bases at J, with 7 bases between. The CDR3 nucleotides are TGTGCCAGCTCACCACCCTCTAGGGAAGCTTTCTTT. It encodes CASSPPSREAFF.

The chain has TRBV27 and TRBJ1-2; the match to TRBD1 covers 8 bases. V lost 10 bases to trimming and J lost 5 bases; unmatched junction nucleotides: 18. This CDR3 is 16 amino acids long. Germline assignment: CDR1 MNHEY and CDR2 SMNVEV (reference sequence). CDR3 region: CATSKDLVTGGYGYTF. CDR3 DNA: TGTGCCACCTCAAAAGATTTGGTCACAGGGGGATATGGCTACACCTTC.

The chain combines TRBV28 with TRBJ2-1; TRBD2 agrees at 13 bases. The J segment lost 9 bases and the V segment lost 5 bases, leaving 4 bases of the junction unmatched. Germline values: CDR1 MDHEN, CDR2 SYDVKM. CDR3 length equals 14 residues. The CDR3 sequence is CASSTTSGRSEQFF. The CDR3 region has the DNA TGTGCCAGCAGTACGACTAGCGGGAGGTCTGAGCAGTTCTTC.

The CDR3 bases are TGTGCCTGGAGGGGCGGACAGGAGATGAACACTGAAGCTTTCTTT. Its protein is CAWRGGQEMNTEAFF. The chain carries TRBV30 and TRBJ1-1; 7 bases are shared with TRBD1. CDR1 is GTSNPN, CDR2 SVGIG, per germline (reference sequence). Trimming cost V 3 bases and J 0 bases; bases outside gene matches: 7. CDR3 length: 15 amino acids.

The V gene is TRBV28, the J gene TRBJ2-3; 11 bases are a match to TRBD2. The germline V gene has CDR1 MDHEN and CDR2 SYDVKM. Trimming removed 5 bases from V and 4 bases from J; junction bases left unmatched: 8. The CDR3 is 16 residues long. In DNA, the CDR3 is TGTGCCAGCAGTCCCTCGGGACTAGCGGTCTCAGATACGCAGTATTTT. Translated: CASSPSGLAVSDTQYF.

This chain links TRBV6-1 with TRBJ2-7; 8 bases map to TRBD2. The CDR3 runs 15 residues. V gave up 1 base and J gave up 0 bases; unmatched junction bases: 2. Looked up from germline, CDR1 is MNHNS and CDR2 is SASEGT. The CDR3 here is CASSEESGSSYEQYF. In nucleotides, the CDR3 is TGTGCCAGCAGTGAAGAGAGCGGGAGCTCCTACGAGCAGTACTTC.

This chain uses TRBV27 with TRBJ2-3; the match to TRBD2 covers 10 bases. Germline V gene sequence: CDR1 MNHEY, CDR2 SMNVEV (reference sequence). The V and J ends lost 6 bases and 2 bases, in that order; junction bases with no gene match: 8. CDR3 size: 16 residues. This CDR3 reads CASSPRTSGPTDTQYF. The CDR3 DNA reads TGTGCCAGCAGCCCGCGGACTAGCGGTCCCACAGATACGCAGTATTTT.

This clone was counted a few times. CDR3 sequence reads: CASSSNTGNEQYF. CDR3 coding DNA: TGTGCCAGCAGCTCAAATACAGGGAACGAGCAGTACTTC. The chain links TRBV6-6 to TRBJ2-7, with TRBD1 as a possible D gene (6 bases). V was clipped by 6 bases and J by 5 bases, with 14 bases between them. Looked up from germline, CDR1 is MNHNY and CDR2 is SVGAGI (reference sequence). The CDR3 runs 13 residues.